These 17 T cell receptor beta chains were sequenced from one sample in a study of shared clonotypes between healthy human individuals. Sequenced by immunoSEQ multiplex PCR; TCRdb stores in-frame clones only, minus some. Here the sample spans some 2 million clones, roughly 94% being singletons. Material: naive CD4+ T cells sorted from blood. Subset denoted: CD45RA+ positively selected. The receptors were gathered from a man younger than 35 in good health.

This chain uses TRBV6-6 with TRBJ1-2; D is unclear. The CDR3 runs 12 residues. Germline assignment: CDR1 MNHNY and CDR2 SVGAGI (reference sequence). Trimming shortened V by 5 bases and J by 2 bases, and 6 bases separated the two germline ends. The DNA of the CDR3 is TGTGCCAGCAGTGTTTTAAACTATGGCTACACCTTC. It is translated as CASSVLNYGYTF.

The chain couples TRBV4-1 to TRBJ2-3, with a weak D call TRBD1 (5 bases). CDR1 is MGHRA, CDR2 YSYEKL, per germline. Trimming cost V 0 bases and J 4 bases, with 8 bases left between them. There are 14 residues in the CDR3. CDR3: CASSQDKGADTQYF. The CDR3 nucleotides are TGCGCCAGCAGCCAAGATAAAGGGGCAGATACGCAGTATTTT.

The chain has TRBV7-2 and TRBJ2-2, with D unresolved. Germline lookup yields CDR1 SGHTA and CDR2 FQGNSA. The CDR3 sequence is 13 residues long. Trimming stripped 1 base from V and 6 bases from J, with 6 bases between. CDR3 loop: CASSLVLPGELFF. In DNA form, the CDR3 reads TGTGCCAGCAGCTTAGTTCTGCCCGGGGAGCTGTTTTTT. Filled out from reference TRBV7-2 and TRBJ2-2, the complete variable domain reads GAGVSQSPSNKVTEKGKDVELRCDPISGHTALYWYRQSLGQGLEFLIYFQGNSAPDKSGLPSDRFSAERTGGSVSTLTIQRTQQEDSAVYLCASSLVLPGELFFGEGSRLTVL.

This chain links TRBV20-1 with TRBJ2-7; unclear D gene. The CDR3 has 11 amino acids. The V end was cut by 3 bases, the J end by 6 bases, with 9 bases between. CDR1 is DFQATT and CDR2 is SNEGSKA in the germline V gene (reference sequence). The CDR3 sequence: CSARAGLEQYF. The CDR3 bases are TGCAGTGCTAGGGCCGGGCTCGAGCAGTACTTC.

The genes are TRBV10-3 and TRBJ2-3; no definite D call. The CDR3 covers 15 residues. Germline CDR1 is ENHRY and CDR2 is SYGVKD. V shed 2 bases and J shed 4 bases, with 13 bases lying between them. CDR3 sequence reads: CAISEDPSTADTQYF. Here the CDR3 DNA reads TGTGCCATCAGTGAGGACCCGTCAACTGCAGATACGCAGTATTTT.

This chain links TRBV30 with TRBJ2-7; D not resolved. CDR3 length: 13 residues. CDR1 is GTSNPN and CDR2 is SVGIG in the germline V gene (reference sequence). Trimming removed 3 bases at V and 2 bases at J, with 11 bases between. CDR3: CAWRTAAAYEQYF. Written as DNA, the CDR3 is TGTGCCTGGAGGACGGCGGCAGCCTACGAGCAGTACTTC.

Concerning this clone itself: Other DNA sequences in this sample translate to the same CDR3. Here the CDR3 DNA reads TGTGCCAGCAGTTTACTAGCGGGAGGAGGCAATGAGCAGTTCTTC. It encodes CASSLLAGGGNEQFF. The chain couples TRBV6-5 to TRBJ2-1; 12 nucleotides line up with TRBD2. The V gene end was trimmed by 4 bases and the J gene end by 6 bases; junction bases not matched to a gene: 4. This CDR3 has 15 amino acids. Germline CDR1 reads MNHEY; CDR2 reads SVGAGI.

V and J are TRBV20-1 and TRBJ1-2, with D possibly TRBD1 on 5 matching bases. The CDR3 totals 11 residues. CDR1 is DFQATT, CDR2 SNEGSKA, per germline (reference sequence). V lost 4 bases, J lost 4 bases, and 7 bases lay in between. The CDR3 protein is CSATGAYGYTF. The CDR3 DNA reads TGCAGTGCTACCGGGGCCTATGGCTACACCTTC.

The V and J genes are TRBV6-6 and TRBJ1-4, with a tentative D call TRBD1 (5 bases). CDR3 length equals 13 residues. Per germline, CDR1 MNHNY and CDR2 SVGAGI (reference sequence). The ends were cut back, 4 bases at V and 8 bases at J, with 11 bases in the middle. The CDR3 DNA sequence: TGTGCCAGCAGTTCGGGGGAGGGAGAAAAACTGTTTTTT. It yields the protein CASSSGEGEKLFF.

The V and J genes are TRBV4-1 and TRBJ1-5; D is uncertain. Germline V gives CDR1 MGHRA, CDR2 YSYEKL. Trimming removed 0 bases at V and 6 bases at J, with 15 bases between. CDR3 length: 16 residues. The CDR3 DNA is TGCGCCAGCAGCCAAGATAACCCGGGTCTGGTTCAGCCCCAGCATTTT. This encodes CASSQDNPGLVQPQHF.

Notes on this clone: The same CDR3 also results from other DNA sequences found in this sample. The rearrangement joins TRBV18 to TRBJ2-7; D possibly corresponds to TRBD1 (6 bases). Trimming cost V 3 bases and J 4 bases, with 10 bases left between them. Germline values: CDR1 KGHSH, CDR2 LQKENI. CDR3 size: 13 residues. CDR3 region: CASSPDSFYEQYF. As DNA, the CDR3 is TGTGCCAGCTCACCGGACAGTTTTTACGAGCAGTACTTC.

The chain recombines TRBV11-2 with TRBJ2-2, with a possible D match to TRBD1 (5 bases). Germline CDR1 SGHAT, CDR2 FQNNGV. V lost 6 bases to trimming and J lost 4 bases, with 18 bases between them. This CDR3 contains 16 residues. CDR3 DNA sequence: TGTGCCAGCAGAACTTGGCAGGGTAACTCCACCGGGGAGCTGTTTTTT. Its protein product is CASRTWQGNSTGELFF.

This rearrangement joins TRBV28 to TRBJ2-2, with a possible D match to TRBD1 (5 bases). Trimming took 6 bases from V and 7 from J, leaving 27 bases between them. Germline V gene sequence: CDR1 MDHEN, CDR2 SYDVKM. CDR3 length: 18 residues. The CDR3 DNA reads TGTGCCAGCAGCTCCCGTCGACAGAAAAATGGTTCGGGCGGGGAGCTGTTTTTT. This sequence encodes CASSSRRQKNGSGGELFF. Supplemented by reference TRBV28 and TRBJ2-2, the full variable domain reads DVKVTQSSRYLVKRTGEKVFLECVQDMDHENMFWYRQDPGLGLRLIYFSYDVKMKEKGDIPEGYSVSREKKERFSLILESASTNQTSMYLCASSSRRQKNGSGGELFFGEGSRLTVL.

The V call is TRBV7-9, the J call TRBJ1-5, with 9 bases identical to TRBD1. CDR1 and CDR2 (germline): SEHNR, FQNEAQ (reference sequence). The V segment lost 5 bases and the J segment 7 bases; nucleotides outside the gene matches: 6. The CDR3 length is 14 residues. CDR3 sequence reads: CASSIDRGDQPQHF. The CDR3 nucleotides are TGTGCCAGCAGCATTGACAGGGGGGACCAGCCCCAGCATTTT.

Concerning this clone itself: Other nucleotide sequences from this sample produce the same CDR3. The chain uses TRBV2 and TRBJ2-7, with D tentatively TRBD2 (5 bases). The ends were cut back, 5 bases at V and 3 bases at J, with 8 bases in the middle. The CDR3 length is 12 residues. Per germline, CDR1 SNHLY and CDR2 FYNNEI. CDR3 region: CASSSGGYEQYF. The CDR3 DNA reads as TGTGCCAGCAGTAGCGGAGGCTACGAGCAGTACTTC.

The chain uses TRBV5-6 and TRBJ2-5, with a possible D match to TRBD1 (6 bases). The CDR3 extends over 16 amino acids. The germline V gene has CDR1 SGHDT and CDR2 YYEEEE. Between the trimmed V and J ends, which lost 0 bases and 5 bases, there was a span of 17 bases. The CDR3 DNA is TGTGCCAGCAGCTTGGGCCAGGGGTACCAAGGCGAGACCCAGTACTTC. This sequence encodes CASSLGQGYQGETQYF.

The chain recombines TRBV6-1 with TRBJ2-5; 8 bases line up with TRBD2. The CDR3 consists of 17 residues. CDR1 is MNHNS and CDR2 is SASEGT in the germline V gene. V shed 2 bases, J shed 6 bases, and the junction held 14 bases outside the gene matches. The CDR3 sequence: CASSERVGGAGFKTQYF. The CDR3 DNA reads as TGTGCCAGCAGTGAACGGGTCGGGGGGGCCGGTTTTAAGACCCAGTACTTC.